This entry describes one T cell receptor (beta chain). The antigen it binds to is not known. Base quality data are lacking; no much larger clone is found one base away. From the cysteine up to the phenylalanine, the CDR3 has a length of 16 residues. The entry retains the CDR3 DNA only, 48 bases that are in frame from base 1. For this chain, trimming is 2 bases at the V end and 4 bases at the J end, and the number of junction bases without a gene match is 7. According to the germline V gene, CDR1 reads SGHTA and CDR2 reads FQGNSA. This sample is drawn from a study of cytomegalovirus exposure and HLA in healthy donors (dated 2017 in TCRdb). Study-wide context: In an earlier analysis of 587 of the donors, 250 to 350 Gb of sequence data and just under 120 million unique TCR beta sequences from about 179 million T cells were reported. Donor age, sex, ethnicity and CMV serostatus were compiled alongside the repertoire data. In an earlier analysis of roughly 580 of the donors, high-throughput TCR beta sequencing was used to judge whether each TCR beta V gene segment behaved as functional or pseudogenic. The aim of the study was to test whether cataloging public T cell receptors could identify signatures of past pathogen exposure. All discovery cohort repertoires had been generated on a single sequencing platform. The study profiled the T cell repertoires of some 610 subjects by immunosequencing and related them to cytomegalovirus serostatus. Besides the first cohort of around 670 subjects, a separate validation cohort made up of 120 different subjects was used. Typing coverage varied by locus: about 629-630 donors for A, B, C, DRB1 and DQB1; approximately 560 for DQA1; over 600 for DPA1; approximately 490 for DPB1. Several DR-DQ haplotypes were treated as single units for association and clustering because of strong linkage in the cohort. To predict cytomegalovirus infection status, the study brought together high-throughput TCR immunosequencing, statistical association of individual TCRs with disease status, and machine learning. The genetic ancestry cluster associated with self-reported Caucasian donors included 65% to 90% of the roughly 410 genotyped donors. A later analysis re-analyzed previously published TCR beta repertoires from 666 donors and added high-resolution HLA genotyping to study TCR occurrence patterns. Among some 410 genotyped donors of the cohort, an average of about 240,000 unique TCR beta nucleotide sequences was sequenced per donor, of which roughly 18% were non-productive. In the later analysis, no new phenotypic data were used to find candidate immune exposures; instead, reliance was placed on TCR beta sequences and their occurrence across donors. An early release covering 500 to 750 HLA-typed donors comprised about 300 gigabases of sequencing data and approximately 85 million unique TCR sequences. HLA typing included class I and class II loci at four-digit resolution. A later genetic analysis used genome-wide SNP genotypes for about three fifths of the 666 donors, treating that subset as a discovery cohort. Paper-wide results and their limitations: A further reported finding was that TCR beta sequences accurately predicted the HLA-A and HLA-B alleles for most subjects in the first cohort. The study gave a list of 150 to 200 TCR beta chains associated with cytomegalovirus. Compared with equally common non-associated chains, HLA-associated TCR beta chains in a later analysis were more clonally expanded and had lower generation probabilities. An association between a missense DCLRE1C variant and V-gene and J-gene trimming of TCR beta chains was found in a later genetic analysis and replicated in an independent cohort. Some IMGT-functional V segments, including TRBV6-2 and TRBV6-3, could not be told apart with the 87-base-pair reads, so those segments were excluded. Several of the top co-occurrence clusters appeared to be linked to parvovirus B19, influenza, CMV and Epstein-Barr virus, according to a later analysis. Linkage disequilibrium might explain the correlated functional status among segregating V segments, but an unknown experimental factor could not be ruled out. Because HLA typing was unavailable for some donors at each locus, only the typed subset was used in association tests. The presence/absence analyses assumed that sequencing depth was roughly uniform across donors, and that assumption may not be true. In vitro tests confirmed that three of the cytomegalovirus-associated TCR beta chains recognize cytomegalovirus antigens. The sequencing pipeline was judged likely to have produced a cluster of highly shared sequence variants as a technical artifact. According to a later genetic analysis, donors in an Asian-associated ancestry cluster had fewer N-insertions in productive TCRs than the approximately 630-donor mean. The authors suggested that the approach could potentially be extended to other disease states and immunological phenotypes. In an earlier analysis of approximately 590 of the donors, most TCR beta V segments appeared in productive rearrangements about 87% or about 30% of the time, broadly matching IMGT annotations. The cohort was sequenced for TCR beta chains only, and without alpha or paired-chain data the features that could be detected were limited. Because counts were too low, roughly 18 rarely observed V segments, including chromosome 9 orphons, were left out of the earlier analysis of a few hundred of the donors. In a later analysis, around 15,000 TCR beta sequences were associated with specific HLA alleles at a false discovery rate of 0.05. Most TCR sequences were observed very rarely across donors, whereas some public TCRs were present in many individuals. According to a later analysis, most CMV-associated TCR beta chains appeared to be HLA-restricted, and the HLA associations seemed to be driven largely by CMV exposure. For the cohort, immune exposure information was limited to CMV serostatus. The classifier was reported to diagnose cytomegalovirus status with high specificity and sensitivity in both the original and validation cohorts. In a later analysis, TCR association rates were found to vary across HLA loci, with the most associated TCRs seen for DRB1 alleles and the fewest for HLA-C alleles. Strong co-occurrence of HLA alleles, especially DR and DQ, made assigning TCR associations to individual alleles difficult.

The cohort was made up of roughly 670 healthy bone marrow donors. All cohort members were sampled while nominally healthy, although unrecorded immune exposures were likely present. The donor tested CMV seronegative, placing the donor among the approximately 360 seronegative members of the cohort. Every donor gave a peripheral blood sample, and the peripheral blood mononuclear cells from that sample were used for TCR beta sequencing. The Qiagen DNeasy Blood Extraction Kit was used to extract genomic DNA from the blood cell samples. The library was made by the immunoSEQ multiplex PCR assay. The multiplex PCR relied on a mix of 60 forward primers for TCR Vbeta segments and 13 reverse primers for TCR Jbeta segments. The CDR3 region of rearranged TCR beta genes was amplified from genomic DNA with a multiplex PCR assay. The Illumina HiSeq System was used to sequence the amplified TCR beta libraries as 87-base-pair reads. The study's processing was this. In a later analysis, some 80 million unique TCR beta chains were counted across the 500 to 700 repertoires, and roughly 11 million of these chains were shared by at least two donors. Raw reads were error-corrected and collapsed into unique sequences with a nearest-neighbor algorithm that merged closely related sequences to remove PCR and sequencing errors. CDR3 sequences were aligned to IMGT reference sequences to assign V, D and J gene segments. For a sequence to be retained, a match of at least six nucleotides to both a V gene segment and a J gene segment was required. Rearrangements were classified as productive when the CDR3 lacked stop codons and remained in frame with V and J, and all other rearrangements were classified as non-productive. Following IMGT convention, CDR3 was defined as the stretch from the second conserved V-encoded cysteine up to the conserved J-encoded phenylalanine. Sequences without an unambiguous match to a single V gene segment were excluded from the earlier analysis of about 600 of the donors. In an earlier analysis of about 590 of the donors, a V segment was called functional when productive rearrangements were above 56.7%, and segregating when the standard deviation between donors exceeded 5%. To diagnose cytomegalovirus status from the catalog of TCR beta chain sequences, a statistical classification framework was built. V and J gene assignment, in a later analysis, came from comparing TCR nucleotide sequences with IMGT/GENE-DB human TR gene sequences. A later analysis assigned CDR3 sequences and most-parsimonious VDJ recombination scenarios with the TCRdist pipeline. A later analysis defined each TCR beta chain by its CDR3 amino acid sequence plus V-gene family, and excluded reads lacking a unique V-gene family. As a way to deal with suspected cross-contamination and a sequencing artifact, a later analysis dropped hundreds of nucleotide sequences that were highly shared and had low generation probability. In a later analysis, a clonal expansion index was calculated for each public chain from normalized within-repertoire ranks of inferred template counts. Generation probabilities in a later analysis came from a VDJ recombination model fitted to out-of-frame rearrangements, and those results were checked against IGoR. A later analysis scored TCR-TCR, TCR-HLA and TCR-CMV co-occurrence with hypergeometric tests, applying a repertoire-size bias correction to TCR pairs. In a later analysis, false discovery rates were estimated by permuting HLA or CMV assignments 20 times. In a later analysis, co-occurring TCRs were grouped with DBSCAN, and TCRdist sequence similarity was added when clustering was performed within HLA-allele-positive subsets. For co-occurrence clustering, repertoires with fewer than 30,000 or more than 120,000 public chains were excluded, along with roughly five repertoires with anomalous nucleotide sharing. Held by TCRdb, this immuneACCESS table contains in-frame sequences only and omits some clones. Under half of the omission traces to an unresolved V gene where checked; the cause of the rest is unknown. That table supplies the V and J calls and clone size; D and trimming were determined from the DNA. For this sample there are around 99,000 clones; approximately 79% appear just once. The biggest ten clones account for more than 2% of the sample.

The sequenced sample consisted of PBMCs. The rearrangement joined TRBV7-2 to TRBJ2-1; the central 8 bases match TRBD2. This TCR was sampled from a man aged 18 to 30 in good health and CMV-seronegative. The encoded CDR3 is CASSLRGGGTYNEQFF. The nucleotides read TGTGCCAGCAGCTTACGAGGCGGGGGGACTTACAATGAGCAGTTCTTC.